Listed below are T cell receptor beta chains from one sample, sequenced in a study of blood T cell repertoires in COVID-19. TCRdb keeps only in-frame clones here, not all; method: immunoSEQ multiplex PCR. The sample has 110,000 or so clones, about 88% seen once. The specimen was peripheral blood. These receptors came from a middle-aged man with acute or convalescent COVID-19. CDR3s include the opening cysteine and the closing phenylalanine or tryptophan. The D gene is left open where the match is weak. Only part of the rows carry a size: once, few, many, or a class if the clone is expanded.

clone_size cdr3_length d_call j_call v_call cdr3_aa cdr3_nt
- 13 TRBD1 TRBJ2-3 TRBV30 CAWKDRVGDTQYF TGTGCCTGGAAGGACAGGGTGGGTGATACGCAGTATTTT
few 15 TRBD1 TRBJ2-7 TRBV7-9 CASSFTGGSSYEQYF TGTGCCAGCAGCTTTACAGGGGGGAGCTCCTACGAGCAGTACTTC
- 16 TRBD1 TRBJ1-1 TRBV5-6 CASSLVAGGRNTEAFF TGTGCCAGCAGCTTGGTAGCAGGGGGGCGGAACACTGAAGCTTTCTTT
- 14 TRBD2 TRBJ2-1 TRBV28 CASRLAGTYNEQFF TGTGCCAGCAGGCTAGCGGGGACCTACAATGAGCAGTTCTTC
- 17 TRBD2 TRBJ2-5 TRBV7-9 CASSLASLGGYQETQYF TGTGCCAGCAGCTTAGCCTCTTTGGGGGGGTACCAAGAGACCCAGTACTTC
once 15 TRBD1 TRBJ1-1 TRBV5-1 CASSPRDRDGTEAFF TGCGCCAGCAGCCCCCGGGACAGGGACGGGACTGAAGCTTTCTTT
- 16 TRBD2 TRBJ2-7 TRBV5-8 CASSLVGGGFSYEQYF TGTGCCAGCAGCTTGGTTGGCGGGGGATTCTCCTACGAGCAGTACTTC
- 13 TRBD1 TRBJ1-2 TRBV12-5 CASEGTGLGGYTF TGTGCTAGTGAAGGGACAGGGTTAGGTGGCTACACCTTC
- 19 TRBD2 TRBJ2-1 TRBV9 CASSVGDSGGYSSYNEQFF TGTGCCAGCAGCGTAGGGGATAGCGGGGGTTACAGCTCCTACAATGAGCAGTTCTTC
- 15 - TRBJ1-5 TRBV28 CASSFGGASGRPQHF TGTGCCAGCAGTTTTGGGGGGGCTTCGGGGCGGCCCCAGCATTTT
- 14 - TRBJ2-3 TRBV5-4 CASSPGGRTDTQYF TGTGCCAGCAGTCCGGGGGGCCGCACAGATACGCAGTATTTT
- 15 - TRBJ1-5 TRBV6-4 CASRQTGNANQPQHF TGTGCCAGCAGGCAAACAGGGAACGCCAATCAGCCCCAGCATTTT
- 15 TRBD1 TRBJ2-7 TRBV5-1 CASSSGGTGRTEQYF TGCGCCAGCAGCTCCGGAGGGACAGGGAGAACCGAGCAGTACTTC
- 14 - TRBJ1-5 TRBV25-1 CASSESRRGQPQHF TGTGCCAGCAGTGAGTCACGCCGAGGTCAGCCCCAGCATTTT
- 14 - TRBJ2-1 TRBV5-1 CASSEGAYYNEQFF TGCGCCAGCAGCGAGGGCGCCTACTACAATGAGCAGTTCTTC
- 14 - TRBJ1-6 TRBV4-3 CASSQDGQYSPLHF TGCGCCAGCAGCCAAGATGGTCAGTATTCACCCCTCCACTTT
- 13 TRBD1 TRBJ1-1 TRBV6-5 CASSRGTVTEAFF TGTGCCAGCAGTCGTGGGACAGTCACTGAAGCTTTCTTT
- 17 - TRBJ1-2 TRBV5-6 CASSSNWGQGRHYGYTF TGTGCCAGCAGCTCGAACTGGGGTCAGGGGCGCCACTATGGCTACACCTTC
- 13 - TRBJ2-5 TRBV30 CAWKKQGQGSQYF TGTGCCTGGAAAAAGCAGGGCCAAGGGTCCCAGTACTTC
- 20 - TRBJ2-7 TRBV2 CASSGALIKGRYYVSYEQYF TGTGCCAGCAGTGGGGCCTTGATCAAGGGGAGGTATTACGTTTCCTACGAGCAGTACTTC
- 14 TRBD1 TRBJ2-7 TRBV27 CASRGTDDSYEQYF TGTGCCAGCAGGGGGACAGACGACTCCTACGAGCAGTACTTC
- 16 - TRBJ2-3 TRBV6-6 CASSYIAATFTDTQYF TGTGCCAGCAGTTACATAGCGGCTACCTTCACAGATACGCAGTATTTT
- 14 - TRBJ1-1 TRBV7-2 CASSLGGGQGEAFF TGTGCCAGCAGCCTAGGGGGGGGCCAAGGGGAGGCTTTCTTT